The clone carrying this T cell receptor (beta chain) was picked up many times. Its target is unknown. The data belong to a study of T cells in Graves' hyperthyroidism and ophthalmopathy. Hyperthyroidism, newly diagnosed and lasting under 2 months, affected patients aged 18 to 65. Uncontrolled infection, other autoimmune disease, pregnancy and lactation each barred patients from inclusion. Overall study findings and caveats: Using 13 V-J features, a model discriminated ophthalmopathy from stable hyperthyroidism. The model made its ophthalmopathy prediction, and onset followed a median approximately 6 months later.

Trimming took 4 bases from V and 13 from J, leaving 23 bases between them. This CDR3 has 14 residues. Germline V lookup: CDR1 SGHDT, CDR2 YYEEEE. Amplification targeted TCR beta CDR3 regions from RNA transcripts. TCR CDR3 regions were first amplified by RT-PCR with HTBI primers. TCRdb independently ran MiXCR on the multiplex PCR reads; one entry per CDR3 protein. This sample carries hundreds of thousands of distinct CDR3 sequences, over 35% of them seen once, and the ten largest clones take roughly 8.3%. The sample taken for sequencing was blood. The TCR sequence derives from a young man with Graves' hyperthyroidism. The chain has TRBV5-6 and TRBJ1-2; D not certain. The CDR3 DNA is TGTGCCAGCAGCCCGAGGCACTCGCCCTTGGGTGCCACCTTC. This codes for CASSPRHSPLGATF.